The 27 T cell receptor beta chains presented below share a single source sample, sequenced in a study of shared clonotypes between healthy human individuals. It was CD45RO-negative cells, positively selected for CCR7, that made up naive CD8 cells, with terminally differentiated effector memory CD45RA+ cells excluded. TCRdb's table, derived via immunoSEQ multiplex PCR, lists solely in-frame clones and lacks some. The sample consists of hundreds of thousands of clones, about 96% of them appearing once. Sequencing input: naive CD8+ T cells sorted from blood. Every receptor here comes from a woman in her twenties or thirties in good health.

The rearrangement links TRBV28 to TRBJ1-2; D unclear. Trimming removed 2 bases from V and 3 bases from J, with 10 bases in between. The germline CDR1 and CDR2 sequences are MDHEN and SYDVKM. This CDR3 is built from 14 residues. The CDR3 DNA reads TGTGCCAGCAGTTTAAATTCTATCGACTATGGCTACACCTTC. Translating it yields CASSLNSIDYGYTF.

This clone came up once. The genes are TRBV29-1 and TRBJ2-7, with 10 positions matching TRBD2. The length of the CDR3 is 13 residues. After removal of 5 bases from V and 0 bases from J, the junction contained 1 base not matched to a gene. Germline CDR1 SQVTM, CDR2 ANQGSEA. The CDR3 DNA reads TGCAGCGTTCGACTAGCGGGCTCCTACGAGCAGTACTTC. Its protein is CSVRLAGSYEQYF.

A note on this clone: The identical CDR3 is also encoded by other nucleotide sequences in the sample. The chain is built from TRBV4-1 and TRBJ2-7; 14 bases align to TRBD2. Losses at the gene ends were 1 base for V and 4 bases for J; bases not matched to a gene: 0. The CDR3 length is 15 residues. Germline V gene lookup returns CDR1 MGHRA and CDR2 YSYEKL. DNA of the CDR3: TGCGCCAGCAGCCAAGGGACTAGCGGGAGGTACGAGCAGTACTTC. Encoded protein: CASSQGTSGRYEQYF.

CDR3 sequence reads: CASSHRGSSYEQYF. DNA of the CDR3: TGCGCCAGCAGCCACCGGGGGAGCTCCTACGAGCAGTACTTC. The chain couples TRBV4-1 to TRBJ2-7; weak D call: TRBD2 (6 bases). Trimming removed 3 bases at V and 0 bases at J, with 9 bases between. Germline lookup yields CDR1 MGHRA and CDR2 YSYEKL. CDR3 length equals 14 residues.

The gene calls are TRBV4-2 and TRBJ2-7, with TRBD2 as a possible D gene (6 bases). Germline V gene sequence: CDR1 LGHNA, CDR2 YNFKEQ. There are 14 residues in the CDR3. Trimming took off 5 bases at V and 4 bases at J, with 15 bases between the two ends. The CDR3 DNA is TGTGCCAGCAGCGCCCGGGACTCGCAATACGAGCAGTACTTC. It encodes CASSARDSQYEQYF.

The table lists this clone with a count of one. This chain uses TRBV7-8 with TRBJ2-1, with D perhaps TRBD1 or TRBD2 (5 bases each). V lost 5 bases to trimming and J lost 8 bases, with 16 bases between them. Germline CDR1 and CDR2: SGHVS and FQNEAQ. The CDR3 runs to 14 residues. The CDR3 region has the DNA TGTGCCAGCAGCCAGGGACCGCTCGGGGATGAGCAGTTCTTC. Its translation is CASSQGPLGDEQFF.

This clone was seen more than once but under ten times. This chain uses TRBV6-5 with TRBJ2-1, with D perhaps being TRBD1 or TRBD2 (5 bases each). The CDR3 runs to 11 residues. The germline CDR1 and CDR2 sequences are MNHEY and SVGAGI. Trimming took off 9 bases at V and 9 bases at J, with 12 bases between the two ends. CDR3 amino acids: CASGTGSEQFF. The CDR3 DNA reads TGTGCCAGTGGGACCGGCAGTGAGCAGTTCTTC.

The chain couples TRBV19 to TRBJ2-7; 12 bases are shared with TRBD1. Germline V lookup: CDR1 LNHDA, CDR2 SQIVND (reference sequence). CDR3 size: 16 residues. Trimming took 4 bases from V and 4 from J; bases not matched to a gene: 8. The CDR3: CASSSIRDRGPYEQYF. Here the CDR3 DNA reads TGTGCCAGTAGTAGTATCCGGGACAGGGGGCCATACGAGCAGTACTTC.

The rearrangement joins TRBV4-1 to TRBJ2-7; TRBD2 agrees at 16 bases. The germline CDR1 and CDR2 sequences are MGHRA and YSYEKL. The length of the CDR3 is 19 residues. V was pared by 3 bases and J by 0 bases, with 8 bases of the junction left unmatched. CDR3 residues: CASSQAGTSGRDFSYEQYF. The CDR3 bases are TGCGCCAGCAGCCAGGCCGGGACTAGCGGGAGGGATTTCTCCTACGAGCAGTACTTC.

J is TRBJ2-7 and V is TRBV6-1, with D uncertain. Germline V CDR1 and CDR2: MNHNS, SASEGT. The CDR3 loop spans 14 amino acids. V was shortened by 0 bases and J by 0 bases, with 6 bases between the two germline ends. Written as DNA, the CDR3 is TGTGCCAGCAGTGAAGCCCCAGGCTCCTACGAGCAGTACTTC. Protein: CASSEAPGSYEQYF.

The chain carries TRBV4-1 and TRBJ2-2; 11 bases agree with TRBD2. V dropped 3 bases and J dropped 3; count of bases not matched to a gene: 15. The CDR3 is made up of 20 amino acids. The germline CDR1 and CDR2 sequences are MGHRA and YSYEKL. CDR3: CASSQTTSGSSYTHTGELFF. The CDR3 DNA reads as TGCGCCAGCAGCCAGACCACTAGCGGGAGCTCCTATACTCACACCGGGGAGCTGTTTTTT.

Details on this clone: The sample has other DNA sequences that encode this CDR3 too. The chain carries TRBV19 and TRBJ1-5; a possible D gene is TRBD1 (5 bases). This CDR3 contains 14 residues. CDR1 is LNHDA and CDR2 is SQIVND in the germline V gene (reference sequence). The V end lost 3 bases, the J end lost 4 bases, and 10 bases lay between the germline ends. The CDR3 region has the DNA TGTGCCAGTAGTATCAGGGACTTTAATCAGCCCCAGCATTTT. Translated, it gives CASSIRDFNQPQHF.

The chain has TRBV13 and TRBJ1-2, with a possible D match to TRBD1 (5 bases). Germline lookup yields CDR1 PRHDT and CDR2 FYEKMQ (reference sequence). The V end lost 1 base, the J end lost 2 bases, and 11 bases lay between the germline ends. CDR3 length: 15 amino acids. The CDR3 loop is CASSLAPGNNYGYTF. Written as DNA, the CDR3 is TGTGCCAGCAGCTTAGCCCCAGGGAACAACTATGGCTACACCTTC.

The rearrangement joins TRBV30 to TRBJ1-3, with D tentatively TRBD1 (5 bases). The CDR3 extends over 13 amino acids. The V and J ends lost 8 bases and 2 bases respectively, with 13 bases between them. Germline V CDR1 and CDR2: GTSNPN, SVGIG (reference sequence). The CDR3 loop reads CAGQGEAGNTIYF. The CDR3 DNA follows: TGTGCCGGGCAGGGAGAGGCTGGAAACACCATATATTTT.

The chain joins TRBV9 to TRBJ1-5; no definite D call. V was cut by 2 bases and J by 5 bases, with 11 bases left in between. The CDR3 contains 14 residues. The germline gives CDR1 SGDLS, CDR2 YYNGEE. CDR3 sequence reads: CASSVDGTDQPQHF. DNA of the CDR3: TGTGCCAGCAGCGTTGATGGAACCGATCAGCCCCAGCATTTT.

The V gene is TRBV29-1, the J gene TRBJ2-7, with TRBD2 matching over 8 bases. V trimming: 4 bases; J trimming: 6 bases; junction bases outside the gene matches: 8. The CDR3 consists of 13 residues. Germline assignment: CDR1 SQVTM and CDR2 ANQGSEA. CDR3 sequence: CSVAGGPRGEQYF. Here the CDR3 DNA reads TGCAGCGTTGCGGGAGGGCCCCGTGGCGAGCAGTACTTC.

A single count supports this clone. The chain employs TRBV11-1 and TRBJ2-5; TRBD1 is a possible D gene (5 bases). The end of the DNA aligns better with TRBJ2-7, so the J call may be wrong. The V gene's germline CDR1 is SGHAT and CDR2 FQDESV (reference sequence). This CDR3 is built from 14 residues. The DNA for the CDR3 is TGTGCCAGCAGTGGACAAGTCCCATCTTACGAGCAGTACTTC. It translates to CASSGQVPSYEQYF.

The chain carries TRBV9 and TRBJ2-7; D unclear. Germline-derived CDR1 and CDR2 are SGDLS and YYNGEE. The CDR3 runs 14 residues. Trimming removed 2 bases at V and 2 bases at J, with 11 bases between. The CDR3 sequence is CASSVSDAAYEQYF. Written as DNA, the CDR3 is TGTGCCAGCAGCGTGTCCGACGCCGCCTACGAGCAGTACTTC.

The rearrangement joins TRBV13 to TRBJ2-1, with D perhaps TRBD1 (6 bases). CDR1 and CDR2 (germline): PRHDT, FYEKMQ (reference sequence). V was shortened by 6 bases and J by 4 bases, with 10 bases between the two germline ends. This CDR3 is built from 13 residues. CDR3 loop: CASRLQGYNEQFF. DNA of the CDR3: TGTGCCAGCAGACTACAGGGATACAATGAGCAGTTCTTC.

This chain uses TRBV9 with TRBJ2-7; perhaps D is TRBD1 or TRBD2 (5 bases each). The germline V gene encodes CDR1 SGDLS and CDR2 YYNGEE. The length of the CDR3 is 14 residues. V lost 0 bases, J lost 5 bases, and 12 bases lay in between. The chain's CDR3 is CASSVGGLGHEQYF. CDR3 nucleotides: TGTGCCAGCAGCGTAGGGGGGTTGGGCCACGAGCAGTACTTC.

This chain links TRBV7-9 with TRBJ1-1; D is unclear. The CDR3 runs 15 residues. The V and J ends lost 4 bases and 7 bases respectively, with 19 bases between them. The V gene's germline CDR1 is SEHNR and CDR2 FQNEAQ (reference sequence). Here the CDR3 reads CASSSSLGSQVEAFF. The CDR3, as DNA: TGTGCCAGCAGCTCAAGCTTGGGATCCCAAGTTGAAGCTTTCTTT.

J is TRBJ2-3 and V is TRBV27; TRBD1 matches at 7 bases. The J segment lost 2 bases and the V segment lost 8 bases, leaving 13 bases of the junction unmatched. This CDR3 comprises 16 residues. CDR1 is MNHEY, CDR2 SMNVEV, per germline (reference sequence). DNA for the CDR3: TGTGCCAGCCTAAGCACCGGGACAGTGAACACAGATACGCAGTATTTT. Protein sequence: CASLSTGTVNTDTQYF.

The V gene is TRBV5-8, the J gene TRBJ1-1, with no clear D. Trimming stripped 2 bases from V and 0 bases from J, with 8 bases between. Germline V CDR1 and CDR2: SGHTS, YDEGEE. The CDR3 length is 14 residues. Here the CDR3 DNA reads TGTGCCAGCAGCTTAACGAAAATGAACACTGAAGCTTTCTTT. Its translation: CASSLTKMNTEAFF.

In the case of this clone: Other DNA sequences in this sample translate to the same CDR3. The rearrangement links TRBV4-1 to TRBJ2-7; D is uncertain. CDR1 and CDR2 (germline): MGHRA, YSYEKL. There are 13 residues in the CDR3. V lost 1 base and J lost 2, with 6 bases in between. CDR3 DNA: TGCGCCAGCAGCCAAGTAGGAGCCTACGAGCAGTACTTC. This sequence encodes CASSQVGAYEQYF.

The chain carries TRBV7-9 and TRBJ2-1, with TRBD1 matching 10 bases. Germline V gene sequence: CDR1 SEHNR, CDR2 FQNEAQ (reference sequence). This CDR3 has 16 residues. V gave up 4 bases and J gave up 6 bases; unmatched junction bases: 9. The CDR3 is CASSSRMGQGLNEQFF. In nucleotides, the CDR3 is TGTGCCAGCAGCTCCCGTATGGGACAGGGGCTCAATGAGCAGTTCTTC.

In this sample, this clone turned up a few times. DNA of the CDR3: TGTGCCAGCACTTCGGCTAACTATGGCTACACCTTC. Residues: CASTSANYGYTF. This rearrangement joins TRBV9 to TRBJ1-2; D uncertain. Germline-derived CDR1 and CDR2 are SGDLS and YYNGEE. Trimming shortened V by 6 bases and J by 0 bases, and 6 bases separated the two germline ends. The CDR3 covers 12 residues.

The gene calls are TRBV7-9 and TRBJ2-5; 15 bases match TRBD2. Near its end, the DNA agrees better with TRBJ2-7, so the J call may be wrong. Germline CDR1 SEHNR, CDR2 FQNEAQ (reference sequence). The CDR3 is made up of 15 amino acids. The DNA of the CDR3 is TGTGCCAGCAGCTCGGGACTAGCGGGAGGATCCGAGCAGTACTTC. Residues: CASSSGLAGGSEQYF.